This T cell receptor beta chain was captured in a study of spatial heterogeneity in lung cancer. TCRdb itself ran the 5' RACE reads through MiXCR, one entry per CDR3 protein. This sample has tens of thousands of distinct CDR3 sequences, with 12% found just once. This clonotype was found a few times. Time point here: sample taken at primary tumor resection. The authors sequenced whole RNA from tumor, nontumor lung or frozen PBMC without sorting. The CDR3 has 12 amino acids. The germline V and J ends were trimmed by 4 bases and 4 bases, with 8 bases remaining between them. Germline lookup yields CDR1 PRHDT and CDR2 FYEKMQ (reference sequence).

The chain employs TRBV13 and TRBJ2-7, with a weak D call TRBD1 (5 bases). The sequences come from PBMCs, collected at surgery. This receptor was taken from a male donor with early-stage non-small cell lung cancer. The CDR3 loop reads CASSSSGYEQYF. The CDR3 DNA sequence: TGTGCCAGCAGCTCCTCAGGGTACGAGCAGTACTTC.